One T cell receptor (beta chain) is described in this entry. As yet, its antigen is unknown. The donors were members of the validation cohort, which comprised under 150 subjects and was separate from the first cohort of more than 500 subjects. From germline, CDR1 is SGHVS and CDR2 FNYEAQ. This CDR3 region has 17 residues. Trimming at V came to 6 bases and at J to 2 bases, leaving 15 bases not matched to a gene. The sample belongs to a study of cytomegalovirus exposure and HLA in healthy donors. Notes on the study in general: That first-cohort TCR clusters tended to co-occur in the 95 to 150 validation repertoires was found in a later analysis. It was approximately 170 TCR beta chains that were listed as cytomegalovirus-associated.

Data came from immunoSEQ multiplex PCR; TCRdb stores just in-frame clones and leaves some out. This sample yields 190,000 or so clones, of which more than 65% are seen a single time; about 3% belongs to the top ten. This receptor was obtained from a woman aged 18-29 years in good health and CMV-seropositive. The chain has TRBV7-6 and TRBJ1-1; 7 bases are shared with TRBD1. The sample comprised PBMCs. CDR3 region: CASSLPNRGPINTEAFF. The CDR3, as DNA: TGTGCCAGCAGTTTACCGAATAGGGGGCCGATTAACACTGAAGCTTTCTTT. Supplemented by reference TRBV7-6 and TRBJ1-1, the full variable domain reads GAGVSQSPRYKVTKRGQDVALRCDPISGHVSLYWYRQALGQGPEFLTYFNYEAQQDKSGLPNDRFSAERPEGSISTLTIQRTEQRDSAMYRCASSLPNRGPINTEAFFGQGTRLTVV.